What follows is one TCR beta chain and its context. Clones were sequenced by immunoSEQ multiplex PCR, and TCRdb holds only the in-frame ones, with some missing. This sample yields approximately 110,000 clones, of which approximately 79% are seen a single time; 20% to 25% belongs to the top ten. V lost 8 bases, J lost 7 bases, and 10 bases stayed unmatched. Germline lookup yields CDR1 SNHLY and CDR2 FYNNEI. There are 14 residues in the CDR3. This entry is derived from a study of blood T cell repertoires in COVID-19. Looking at the study overall: Samples of COVID-19 (acute and convalescent) were obtained from the United States, Italy and Spain. Sources were T cells, B-cell-depleted T cells, or PBMCs; the material itself was cDNA or gDNA.

The sequencing input was peripheral blood. The genes are TRBV2 and TRBJ1-5, with 8 bases matching TRBD1. This sequence originates from a man aged 65-85 years with active or convalescent COVID-19. CDR3 in DNA: TGTGCCAGCCAATTCGGACAGGGAGTGCAGCCCCAGCATTTT. Translating gives CASQFGQGVQPQHF.